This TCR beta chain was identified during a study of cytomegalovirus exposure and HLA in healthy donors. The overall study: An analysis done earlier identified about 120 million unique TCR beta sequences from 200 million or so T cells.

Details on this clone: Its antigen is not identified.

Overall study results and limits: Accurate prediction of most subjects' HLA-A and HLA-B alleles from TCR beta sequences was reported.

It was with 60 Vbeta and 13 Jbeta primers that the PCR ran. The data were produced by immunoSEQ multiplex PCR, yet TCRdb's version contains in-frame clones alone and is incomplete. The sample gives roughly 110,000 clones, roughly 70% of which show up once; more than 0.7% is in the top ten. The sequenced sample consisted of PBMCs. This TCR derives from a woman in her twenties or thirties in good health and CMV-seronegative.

The CDR3 here is CASSLKGTNTGELFF. The CDR3 DNA reads TGTGCCAGCAGCTTAAAGGGGACGAACACCGGGGAGCTGTTTTTT. V and J are TRBV7-9 and TRBJ2-2, with a tentative D call TRBD1 (5 bases). V shed 2 bases and J shed 0 bases, with 7 bases lying between them. Germline V lookup: CDR1 SEHNR, CDR2 FQNEAQ (reference sequence). This CDR3 is 15 amino acids long.